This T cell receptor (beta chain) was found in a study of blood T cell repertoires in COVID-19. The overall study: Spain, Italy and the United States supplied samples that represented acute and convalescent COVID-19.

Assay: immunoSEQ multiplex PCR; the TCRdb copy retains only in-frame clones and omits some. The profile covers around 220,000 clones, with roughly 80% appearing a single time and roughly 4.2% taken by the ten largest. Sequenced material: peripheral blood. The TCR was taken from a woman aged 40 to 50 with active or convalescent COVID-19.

The CDR3, as DNA: TGTGCCAGCAGCCAAGAAGATATAGGGGTGAGAGGCTACACCTTC. Translating gives CASSQEDIGVRGYTF. This sequence joins TRBV3-1 (or the pseudogene TRBV3-2) and TRBJ1-2; tentatively, D is TRBD1 (5 bases). Trimming cost V 0 bases and J 8 bases, with 16 bases left between them. Germline CDR1 is LGHDT and CDR2 is YNNKEL (reference sequence). This CDR3 comprises 15 residues.